This note documents a single T cell receptor beta chain sequence. As originally analysed: Nucleated cell counts were estimated from reference gene primer amplification. The data were produced by immunoSEQ multiplex PCR, yet TCRdb's version contains in-frame clones alone and is incomplete. V, J and clone size are those of that table, while D and trimming were read from the DNA. The repertoire consists of about 230,000 clones, with approximately 85% occurring once and the leading ten covering approximately 5.1%. The data were taken from a study of blood T cell repertoires in COVID-19. Study in general: There were acute and convalescent COVID-19 samples, and they came from the United States, Italy and Spain. T cells, B-cell-depleted T cells, or PBMCs supplied cDNA or gDNA.

Seattle's cohort entered during active infection and was followed longitudinally. Sequencing was done on a sample of peripheral blood. The clonotype originates from a man aged 45 to 65 with COVID-19, enrolled during active disease.

The CDR3: CASSVRSNEQFF. The CDR3 nucleotides read TGTGCCAGCAGCGTAAGGAGCAATGAGCAGTTCTTC. The chain couples TRBV9 to TRBJ2-1; no clear D. CDR1 SGDLS and CDR2 YYNGEE come from the germline V gene. This CDR3 comprises 12 residues. The V end was cut by 1 base, the J end by 6 bases, with 5 bases between.